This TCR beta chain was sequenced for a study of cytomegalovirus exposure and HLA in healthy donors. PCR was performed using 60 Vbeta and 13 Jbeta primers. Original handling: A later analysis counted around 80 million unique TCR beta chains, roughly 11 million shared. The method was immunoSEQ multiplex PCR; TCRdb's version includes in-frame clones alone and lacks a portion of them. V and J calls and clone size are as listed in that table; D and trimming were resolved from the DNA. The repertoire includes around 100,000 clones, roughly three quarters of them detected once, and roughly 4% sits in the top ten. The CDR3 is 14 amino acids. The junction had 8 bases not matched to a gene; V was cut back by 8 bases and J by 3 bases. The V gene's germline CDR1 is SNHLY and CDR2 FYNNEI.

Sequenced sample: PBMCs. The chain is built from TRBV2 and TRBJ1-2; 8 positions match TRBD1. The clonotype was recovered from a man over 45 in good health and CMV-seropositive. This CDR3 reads CASLQGGYYYGYTF. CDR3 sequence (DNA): TGTGCCAGCCTACAGGGGGGATATTACTATGGCTACACCTTC.